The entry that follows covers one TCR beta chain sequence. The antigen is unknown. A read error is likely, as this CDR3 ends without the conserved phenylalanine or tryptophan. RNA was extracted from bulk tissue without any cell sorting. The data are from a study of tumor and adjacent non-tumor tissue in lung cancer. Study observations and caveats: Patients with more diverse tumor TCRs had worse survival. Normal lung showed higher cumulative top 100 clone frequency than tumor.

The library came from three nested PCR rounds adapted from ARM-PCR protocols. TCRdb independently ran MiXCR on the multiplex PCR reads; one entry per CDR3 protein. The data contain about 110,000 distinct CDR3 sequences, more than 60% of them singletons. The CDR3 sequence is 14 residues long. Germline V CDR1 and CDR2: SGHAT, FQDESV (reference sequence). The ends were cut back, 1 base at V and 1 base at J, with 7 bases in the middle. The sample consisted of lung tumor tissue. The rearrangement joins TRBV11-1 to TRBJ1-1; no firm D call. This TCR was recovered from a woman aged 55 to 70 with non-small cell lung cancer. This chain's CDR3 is CASSLGRGNTEAFL. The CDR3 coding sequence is TGTGCCAGCAGCTTAGGGCGGGGGAACACTGAAGCTTTCTTA.